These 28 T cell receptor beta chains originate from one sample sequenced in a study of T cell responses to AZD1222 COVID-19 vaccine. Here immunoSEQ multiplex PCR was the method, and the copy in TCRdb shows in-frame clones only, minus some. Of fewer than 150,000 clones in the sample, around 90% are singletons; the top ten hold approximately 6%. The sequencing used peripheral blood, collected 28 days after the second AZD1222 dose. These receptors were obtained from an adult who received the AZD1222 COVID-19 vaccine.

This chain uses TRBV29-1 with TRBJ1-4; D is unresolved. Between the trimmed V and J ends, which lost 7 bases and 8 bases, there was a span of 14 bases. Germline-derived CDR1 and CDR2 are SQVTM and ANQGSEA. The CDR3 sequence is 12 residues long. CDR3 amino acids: CSASSLGEKLFF. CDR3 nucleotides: TGCAGCGCCTCGTCCTTGGGCGAAAAACTGTTTTTT.

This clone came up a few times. CDR3 sequence (DNA): TGTGCCAGCAGTTACACCAGGACAGGGGGGGGCTATGGCTACACCTTC. Residues: CASSYTRTGGGYGYTF. The rearrangement links TRBV6-5 to TRBJ1-2; 10 positions match TRBD1. V trimming: 2 bases; J trimming: 4 bases; junction bases outside the gene matches: 7. The CDR3 spans 16 residues. Germline CDR1 is MNHEY and CDR2 is SVGAGI.

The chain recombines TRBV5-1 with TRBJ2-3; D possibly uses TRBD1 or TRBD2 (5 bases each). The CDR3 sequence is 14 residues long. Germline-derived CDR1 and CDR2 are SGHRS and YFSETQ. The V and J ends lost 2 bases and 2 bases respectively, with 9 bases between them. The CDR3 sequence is CASSLGTVTDTQYF. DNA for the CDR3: TGCGCCAGCAGCTTAGGGACGGTCACAGATACGCAGTATTTT.

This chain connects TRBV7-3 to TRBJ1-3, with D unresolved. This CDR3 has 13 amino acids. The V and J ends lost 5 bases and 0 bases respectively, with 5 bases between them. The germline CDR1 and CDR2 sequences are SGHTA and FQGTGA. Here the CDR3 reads CASSGNSGNTIYF. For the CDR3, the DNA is TGTGCCAGCAGCGGAAACTCTGGAAACACCATATATTTT.

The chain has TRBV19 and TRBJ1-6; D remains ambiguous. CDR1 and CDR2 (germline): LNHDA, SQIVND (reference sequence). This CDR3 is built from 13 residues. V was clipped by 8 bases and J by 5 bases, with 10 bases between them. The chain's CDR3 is CASGWTHNSPLHF. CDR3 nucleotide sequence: TGTGCCAGTGGATGGACGCATAATTCACCCCTCCACTTT.

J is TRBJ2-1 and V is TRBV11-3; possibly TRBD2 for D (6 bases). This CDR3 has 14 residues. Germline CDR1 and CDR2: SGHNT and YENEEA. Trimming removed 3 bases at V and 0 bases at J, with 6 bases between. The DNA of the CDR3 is TGTGCCAGCAGCTTCGGGAGCTCCTACAATGAGCAGTTCTTC. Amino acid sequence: CASSFGSSYNEQFF.

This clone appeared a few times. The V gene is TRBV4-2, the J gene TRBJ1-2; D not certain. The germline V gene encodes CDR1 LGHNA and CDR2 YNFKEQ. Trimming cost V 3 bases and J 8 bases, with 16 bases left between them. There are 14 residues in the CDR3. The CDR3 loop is CASSQALTGSGYTF. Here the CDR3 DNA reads TGTGCCAGCAGCCAGGCCCTTACGGGTTCAGGCTACACCTTC.

The CDR3 region has the DNA TGTGCCAGCAGTGAACGGCAGCCCTATGGCTACACCTTC. Amino acids: CASSERQPYGYTF. V and J are TRBV6-1 and TRBJ1-2; D call uncertain. This CDR3 contains 13 residues. Trimming cost V 2 bases and J 4 bases, with 8 bases left between them. Germline CDR1 is MNHNS and CDR2 is SASEGT.

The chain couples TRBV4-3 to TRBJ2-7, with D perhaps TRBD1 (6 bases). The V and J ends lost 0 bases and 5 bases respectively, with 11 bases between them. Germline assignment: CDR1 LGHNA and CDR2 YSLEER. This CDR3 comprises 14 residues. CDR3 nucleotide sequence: TGCGCCAGCAGCCAAGATCTTGAGGGGGACGAGCAGTACTTC. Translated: CASSQDLEGDEQYF.

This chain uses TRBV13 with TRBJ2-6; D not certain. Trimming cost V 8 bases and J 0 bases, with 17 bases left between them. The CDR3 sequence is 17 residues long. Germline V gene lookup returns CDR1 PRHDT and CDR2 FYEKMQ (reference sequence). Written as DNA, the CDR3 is TGTGCCAGCCGCGTAGTGGCCGGATTCTCTGGGGCCAACGTCCTGACTTTC. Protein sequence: CASRVVAGFSGANVLTF.

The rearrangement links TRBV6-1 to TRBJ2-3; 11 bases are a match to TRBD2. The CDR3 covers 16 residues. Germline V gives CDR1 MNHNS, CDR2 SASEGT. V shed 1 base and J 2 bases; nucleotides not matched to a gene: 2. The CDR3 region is CASSEGSGGATDTQYF. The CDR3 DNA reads TGTGCCAGCAGTGAAGGTAGCGGGGGGGCCACAGATACGCAGTATTTT.

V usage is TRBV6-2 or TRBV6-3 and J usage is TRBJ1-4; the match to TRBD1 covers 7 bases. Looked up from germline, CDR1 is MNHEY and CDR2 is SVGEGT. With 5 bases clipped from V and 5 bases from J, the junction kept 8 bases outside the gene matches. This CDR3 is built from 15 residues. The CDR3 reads CASSTYRGPNEKLFF. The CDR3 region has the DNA TGTGCCAGCAGTACCTACAGGGGACCGAATGAAAAACTGTTTTTT.

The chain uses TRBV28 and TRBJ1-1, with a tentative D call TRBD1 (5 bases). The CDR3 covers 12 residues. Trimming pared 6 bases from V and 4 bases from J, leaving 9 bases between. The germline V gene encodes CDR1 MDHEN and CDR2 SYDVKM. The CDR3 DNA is TGTGCCAGCAGCAGGGTGCTCACTGAAGCTTTCTTT. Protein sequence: CASSRVLTEAFF.

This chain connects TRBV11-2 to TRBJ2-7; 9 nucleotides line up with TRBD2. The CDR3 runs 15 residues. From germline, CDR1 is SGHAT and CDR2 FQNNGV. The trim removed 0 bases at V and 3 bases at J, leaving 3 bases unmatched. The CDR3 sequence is CASSLDGTSFYEQYF. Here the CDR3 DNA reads TGTGCCAGCAGCTTAGACGGGACTAGCTTCTACGAGCAGTACTTC.

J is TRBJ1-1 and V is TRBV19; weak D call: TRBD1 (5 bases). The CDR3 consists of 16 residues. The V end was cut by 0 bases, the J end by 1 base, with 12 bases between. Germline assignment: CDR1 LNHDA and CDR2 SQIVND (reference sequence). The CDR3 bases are TGTGCCAGTAGTATAGATTTCGGACATACGAACACTGAAGCTTTCTTT. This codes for CASSIDFGHTNTEAFF.

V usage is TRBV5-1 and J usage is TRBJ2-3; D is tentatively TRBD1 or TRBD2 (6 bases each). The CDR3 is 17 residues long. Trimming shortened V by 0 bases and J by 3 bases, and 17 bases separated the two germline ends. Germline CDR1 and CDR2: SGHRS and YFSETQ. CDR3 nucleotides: TGCGCCAGCAGCTTGGGGGGGGCGCTGTTGGGGACAGATACGCAGTATTTT. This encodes CASSLGGALLGTDTQYF.

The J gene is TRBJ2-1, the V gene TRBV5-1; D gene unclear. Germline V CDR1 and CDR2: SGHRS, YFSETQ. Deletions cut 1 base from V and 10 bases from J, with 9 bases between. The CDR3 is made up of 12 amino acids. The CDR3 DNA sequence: TGCGCCAGCAGCTTGTTAACGACGGAGCAGTTCTTC. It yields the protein CASSLLTTEQFF.

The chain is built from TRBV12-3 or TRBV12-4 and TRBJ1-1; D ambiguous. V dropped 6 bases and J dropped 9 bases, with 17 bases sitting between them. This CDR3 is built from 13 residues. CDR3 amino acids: CASRQTGGYQAFF. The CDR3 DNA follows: TGTGCCAGCAGGCAAACCGGAGGGTATCAAGCTTTCTTT.

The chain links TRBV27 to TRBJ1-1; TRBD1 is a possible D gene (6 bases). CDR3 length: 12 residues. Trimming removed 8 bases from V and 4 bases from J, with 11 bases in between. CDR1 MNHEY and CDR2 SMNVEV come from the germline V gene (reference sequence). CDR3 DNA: TGTGCCAGCGGGGGGCCGGGCACTGAAGCTTTCTTT. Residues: CASGGPGTEAFF.

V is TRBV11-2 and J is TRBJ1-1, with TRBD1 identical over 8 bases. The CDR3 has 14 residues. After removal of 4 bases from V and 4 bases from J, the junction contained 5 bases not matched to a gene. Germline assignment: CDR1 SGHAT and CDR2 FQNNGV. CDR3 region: CASSSQDRGTEAFF. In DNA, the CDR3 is TGTGCCAGCAGCTCTCAAGACAGGGGCACTGAAGCTTTCTTT.

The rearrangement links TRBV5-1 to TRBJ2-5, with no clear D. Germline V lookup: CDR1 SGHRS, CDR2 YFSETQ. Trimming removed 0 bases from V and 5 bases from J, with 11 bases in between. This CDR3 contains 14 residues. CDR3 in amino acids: CASSLEGSRETQYF. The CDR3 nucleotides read TGCGCCAGCAGCTTGGAGGGCAGTCGTGAGACCCAGTACTTC.

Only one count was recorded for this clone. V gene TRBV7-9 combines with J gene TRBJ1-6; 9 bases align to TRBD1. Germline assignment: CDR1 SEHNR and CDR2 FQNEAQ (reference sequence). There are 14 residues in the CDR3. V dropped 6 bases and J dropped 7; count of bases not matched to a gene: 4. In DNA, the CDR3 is TGTGCCAGCAGAAGGGACAGGGAAAATTCACCCCTCCACTTT. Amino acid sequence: CASRRDRENSPLHF.

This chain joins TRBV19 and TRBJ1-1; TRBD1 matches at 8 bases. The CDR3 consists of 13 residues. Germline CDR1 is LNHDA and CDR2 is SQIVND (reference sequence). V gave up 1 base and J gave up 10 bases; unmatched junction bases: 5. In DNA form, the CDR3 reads TGTGCCAGTAGTATAGGACAGGGGACGGGAGCTTTCTTT. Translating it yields CASSIGQGTGAFF. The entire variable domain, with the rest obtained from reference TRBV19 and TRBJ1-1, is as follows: DGGITQSPKYLFRKEGQNVTLSCEQNLNHDAMYWYRQDPGQGLRLIYYSQIVNDFQKGDIAEGYSVSREKKESFPLTVTSAQKNPTAFYLCASSIGQGTGAFFGQGTRLTVV.

The CDR3, as DNA: TGTGCCAGCAGCCACGGATCAGGGGGAGCCTCTGGAAACACCATATATTTT. Translation: CASSHGSGGASGNTIYF. The chain uses TRBV3-1 (or the pseudogene TRBV3-2) and TRBJ1-3, with TRBD1 identical over 7 bases. Per germline, CDR1 LGHDT and CDR2 YNNKEL (reference sequence). The CDR3 runs to 17 residues. The junction had 8 bases not matched to a gene; V was cut back by 3 bases and J by 0 bases.

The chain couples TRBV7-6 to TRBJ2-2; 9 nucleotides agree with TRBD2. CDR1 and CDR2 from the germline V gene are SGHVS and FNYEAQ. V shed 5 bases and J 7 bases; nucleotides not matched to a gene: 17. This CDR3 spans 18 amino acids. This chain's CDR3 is CASSPTPGGRARVGELFF. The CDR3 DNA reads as TGTGCCAGCAGCCCCACCCCAGGCGGGAGGGCCAGGGTCGGGGAGCTGTTTTTT.

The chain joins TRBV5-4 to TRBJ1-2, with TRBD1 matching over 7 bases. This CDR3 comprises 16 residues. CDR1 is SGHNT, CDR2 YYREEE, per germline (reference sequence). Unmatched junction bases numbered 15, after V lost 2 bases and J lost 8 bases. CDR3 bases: TGTGCCAGCAGCTTTACGGGTCGCGAGGGGGCTTGGGGCTACACCTTC. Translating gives CASSFTGREGAWGYTF.

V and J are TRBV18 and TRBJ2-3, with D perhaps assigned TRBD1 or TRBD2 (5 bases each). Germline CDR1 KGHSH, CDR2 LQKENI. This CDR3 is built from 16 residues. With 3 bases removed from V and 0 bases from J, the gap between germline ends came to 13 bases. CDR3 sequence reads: CASSPPGTTSTDTQYF. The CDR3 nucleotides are TGTGCCAGCTCACCCCCAGGGACGACTAGCACAGATACGCAGTATTTT.

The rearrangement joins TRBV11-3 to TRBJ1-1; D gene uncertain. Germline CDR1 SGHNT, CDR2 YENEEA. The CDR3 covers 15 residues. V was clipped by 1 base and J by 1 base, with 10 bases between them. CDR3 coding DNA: TGTGCCAGCAGCTTAGGGGCAGTCTCGAACACTGAAGCTTTCTTT. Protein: CASSLGAVSNTEAFF. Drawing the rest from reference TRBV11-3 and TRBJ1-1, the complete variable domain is EAGVVQSPRYKIIEKKQPVAFWCNPISGHNTLYWYLQNLGQGPELLIRYENEEAVDDSQLPKDRFSAERLKGVDSTLKIQPAELGDSAVYLCASSLGAVSNTEAFFGQGTRLTVV.